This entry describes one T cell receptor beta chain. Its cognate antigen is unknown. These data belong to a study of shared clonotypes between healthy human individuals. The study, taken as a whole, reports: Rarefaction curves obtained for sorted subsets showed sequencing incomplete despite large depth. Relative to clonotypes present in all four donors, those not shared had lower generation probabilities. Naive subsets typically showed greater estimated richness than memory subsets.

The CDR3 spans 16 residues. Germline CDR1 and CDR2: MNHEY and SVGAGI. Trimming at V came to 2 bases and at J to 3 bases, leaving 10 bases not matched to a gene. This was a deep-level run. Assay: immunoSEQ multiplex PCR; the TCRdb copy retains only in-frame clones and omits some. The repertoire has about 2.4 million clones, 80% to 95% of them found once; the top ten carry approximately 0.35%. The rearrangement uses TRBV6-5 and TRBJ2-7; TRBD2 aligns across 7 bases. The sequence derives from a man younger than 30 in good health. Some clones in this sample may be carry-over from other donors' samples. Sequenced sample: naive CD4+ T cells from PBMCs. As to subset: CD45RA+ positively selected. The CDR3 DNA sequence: TGTGCCAGCAGTTACCCGACCCTGGGGGGGGTCTACGAGCAGTACTTC. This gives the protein CASSYPTLGGVYEQYF.